This T cell receptor (beta chain) was sequenced in a study of cytomegalovirus exposure and HLA in healthy donors. Study background: Some 87 million unique TCRs from HLA-typed donors were held in an early release of data. In terms of ancestry, the Caucasian-associated cluster contained roughly 81% of the approximately 420 genotyped donors.

The PCR used 60 Vbeta and 13 Jbeta primers. TCRdb keeps only in-frame clones here, not all; method: immunoSEQ multiplex PCR. The data hold almost 65,000 clones, with around four fifths observed a single time. The CDR3 totals 14 residues. Per germline, CDR1 SGHNT and CDR2 YYREEE (reference sequence). V was shortened by 1 base and J by 5 bases, with 9 bases between the two germline ends. This clone was counted a few times. The antigen remains undetermined. Study observations and caveats: There were some public TCRs occurring in many donors, but most TCR sequences were rare. Researchers reported that three CMV-associated chains were confirmed in vitro as CMV antigen-specific.

Sequenced sample: PBMCs. This clonotype originated in a male donor in good health and CMV-seropositive. The V call is TRBV5-4, the J call TRBJ1-4, with D possibly being TRBD1 (5 bases). CDR3 sequence: CASSLMAGNEKLFF. CDR3 coding DNA: TGTGCCAGCAGCTTGATGGCAGGGAATGAAAAACTGTTTTTT. The entire variable domain, with the rest obtained from reference TRBV5-4 and TRBJ1-4, is as follows: ETGVTQSPTHLIKTRGQQVTLRCSSQSGHNTVSWYQQALGQGPQFIFQYYREEENGRGNFPPRFSGLQFPNYSSELNVNALELDDSALYLCASSLMAGNEKLFFGSGTQLSVL.